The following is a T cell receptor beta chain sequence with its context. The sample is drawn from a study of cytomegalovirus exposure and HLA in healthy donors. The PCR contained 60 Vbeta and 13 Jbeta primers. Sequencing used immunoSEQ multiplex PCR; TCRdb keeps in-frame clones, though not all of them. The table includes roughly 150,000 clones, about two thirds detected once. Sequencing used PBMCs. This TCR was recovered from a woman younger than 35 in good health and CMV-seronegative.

Here the CDR3 reads CASSLLQDGYGYTF. The CDR3 DNA sequence: TGCGCCAGCAGCTTACTCCAGGATGGCTATGGCTACACCTTC. The chain carries TRBV5-1 and TRBJ1-2, with D unclear. The germline CDR1 and CDR2 sequences are SGHRS and YFSETQ. With 2 bases removed from V and 4 bases from J, the gap between germline ends came to 12 bases. CDR3 length: 14 amino acids. Variable domain in full (rest from reference TRBV5-1 and TRBJ1-2): KAGVTQTPRYLIKTRGQQVTLSCSPISGHRSVSWYQQTPGQGLQFLFEYFSETQRNKGNFPGRFSGRQFSNSRSEMNVSTLELGDSALYLCASSLLQDGYGYTFGSGTRLTVV.